The rows below give T cell receptor beta chains drawn from one sample of a study of blood T cell repertoires in COVID-19. Here immunoSEQ multiplex PCR was the method, and the copy in TCRdb shows in-frame clones only, minus some. The table shows about 210,000 clones, with almost 90% occurring only once. Sequencing was carried out using peripheral blood. The receptors shown here come from a man younger than 35 with active or convalescent COVID-19. Both conserved end residues are part of each CDR3. Fields, in order: V gene, J gene, CDR3 protein.

>TRBV9|TRBJ2-7
CASSVGLEGYEQYF
>TRBV11-3|TRBJ1-3
CASSLSDTNTIYF
>TRBV24-1|TRBJ2-5
CATSDPRGTTKETQYF
>TRBV28|TRBJ1-4
CASSSQGTGLFF
>TRBV5-8|TRBJ2-3
CASSPRGGYNTQYF
>TRBV3-1/TRBV3-2|TRBJ2-7
CASSHPHAGTGGEQYF
>TRBV6-5|TRBJ1-6
CASRRIQGGSPLHF
>TRBV19|TRBJ2-2
CASSIILGGIRDRNTGELFF
>TRBV7-9|TRBJ1-2
CASSRGDSNYGYTF
>TRBV7-2|TRBJ1-5
CASSPGGGNQPQHF
>TRBV9|TRBJ1-1
CASSVGGKGAFF
>TRBV28|TRBJ1-2
CASSLGGYGYTF
>TRBV19|TRBJ2-2
CASSIVASKNTGELFF
>TRBV19|TRBJ2-2
CASTHGKYTGELFF
>TRBV23-1|TRBJ2-1
CASLGRGNEQFF
>TRBV12-3/TRBV12-4|TRBJ2-1
CASIKRAPNEQFF
>TRBV24-1|TRBJ2-2
CATSGRGGQEQGVDTGELFF
>TRBV30|TRBJ2-1
CAWNRGGPYNEQFF
>TRBV2|TRBJ2-1
CASWTGVGGEQFF
>TRBV5-6|TRBJ1-2
CASSSPGGAGYGYTF
>TRBV30|TRBJ2-7
CAWIQRGEQYF
>TRBV15|TRBJ1-2
CATSRGGTGSLNGYGYTF
>TRBV7-8|TRBJ2-1
CASSSLVRPDGDNEQFF
>TRBV21-1|TRBJ1-1
CASSKVGAFGTEAFF